This T cell receptor (beta chain) derives from a study of Graves' ophthalmopathy and Graves' hyperthyroidism. Study information: Samples of peripheral blood were obtained at initial diagnosis, prior to treatment of any kind.

Amplified material comprised TCR beta CDR3 regions derived from RNA transcripts. The authors performed first-round RT-PCR with HTBI primers and then a second-round multiplex PCR. TCRdb re-called the multiplex PCR reads through MiXCR, storing one row per CDR3 protein. Counted here are roughly 350,000 distinct CDR3 sequences, roughly 15% occurring once; the ten biggest clones make up roughly 2.4%. The CDR3 runs to 15 residues. V lost 5 bases and J lost 3; bases outside the gene matches: 9. Germline V gene sequence: CDR1 LNHNV, CDR2 YYDKDF (reference sequence). Stable hyperthyroid donors showed no ophthalmopathy during 18 months follow-up. Study-wide results and caveats: Ophthalmopathy cases were distinguished from stable hyperthyroidism by a 13-signature model, reaching roughly 90% sensitivity and roughly 80% specificity. For predicting ophthalmopathy progression, the model had roughly 64% sensitivity and roughly 77% specificity.

Note on this clonotype: No antigen is known for it.

The sample consisted of peripheral blood. This receptor was obtained from an adult woman with stable Graves' hyperthyroidism. The chain has TRBV15 and TRBJ2-7, with 8 bases that match TRBD1. In nucleotides, the CDR3 is TGTGCCACCAGCCCCCGACGACAGGGGCTCTACGAGCAGTACTTC. It specifies CATSPRRQGLYEQYF.